The T cell receptor (beta chain) described here comes from a study of shared clonotypes between healthy human individuals. The length of the CDR3 is 12 residues. V was shortened by 9 bases and J by 1 base, with 7 bases between the two germline ends. Germline loops: CDR1 LNHDA, CDR2 SQIVND (reference sequence). CD8 cells regarded as naive lacked CD45RO, were positively chosen for CCR7, and omitted terminally differentiated effector memory CD45RA+ cells. This clone was found a few times. The repertoire was sequenced with immunoSEQ multiplex PCR; TCRdb's copy has only in-frame clones and lacks some. The sample comprises 650,000 to 800,000 clones, roughly nine tenths of which are singletons, and about 24% rests with the top ten.

The material sequenced was naive CD8+ T cells sorted from blood. The clonotype originates from a young man in good health. The rearrangement uses TRBV19 and TRBJ1-5, with D perhaps matching TRBD1 (5 bases). CDR3 nucleotides: TGTGCCAGCAGGGAGAGCAATCAGCCCCAGCATTTT. This gives the protein CASRESNQPQHF.